One sample yielded the 26 T cell receptor beta chains listed below, sequenced in a study of beta chain features in type 1 diabetes. What was sequenced were expressed TCRB transcripts, since all of the isolated RNA had been reverse transcribed. Clones were sequenced by immunoSEQ multiplex PCR, and TCRdb holds only the in-frame ones, with some missing. Of nearly 250,000 clones detected, around 68% appear once; the ten largest clones hold approximately 0.05%. The specimen sequenced was naive CD4+ T cells from blood. The receptor set was obtained from a man aged 25-45 years in good health.

The CDR3, as DNA: TGTGCCAGCAGGTATGGGAGCACTGAAGCTTTCTTT. It codes for CASRYGSTEAFF. The gene calls are TRBV7-2 and TRBJ1-1; D ambiguous. This CDR3 is built from 12 residues. Germline lookup yields CDR1 SGHTA and CDR2 FQGNSA. The V and J ends lost 6 bases and 4 bases respectively, with 9 bases between them.

The sample holds a few counts of this clone. V and J are TRBV29-1 and TRBJ2-5, with D possibly matching TRBD2 (6 bases). The CDR3 consists of 12 residues. Trimming left V 8 bases short and J 0 bases short, with 10 bases between. The germline V gene has CDR1 SQVTM and CDR2 ANQGSEA. This CDR3 reads CSFAGYQETQYF. Written as DNA, the CDR3 is TGCAGCTTCGCGGGGTACCAAGAGACCCAGTACTTC.

The CDR3: CASSQARTDTQYF. The CDR3 region has the DNA TGTGCCAGCAGCCAGGCACGCACAGATACGCAGTATTTT. This rearrangement joins TRBV7-8 to TRBJ2-3; D unclear. Germline V lookup: CDR1 SGHVS, CDR2 FQNEAQ. Trimming left V 5 bases short and J 1 base short, with 7 bases between. CDR3 size: 13 residues.

The rearrangement links TRBV18 to TRBJ2-5; a weak D match, TRBD2 (5 bases). The CDR3 runs 12 residues. Trimming took off 4 bases at V and 3 bases at J, with 6 bases between the two ends. CDR1 is KGHSH, CDR2 LQKENI, per germline. DNA for the CDR3: TGTGCCAGCTCACTGAGGGAAGAGACCCAGTACTTC. This sequence encodes CASSLREETQYF.

The chain has TRBV5-1 and TRBJ1-2; D is possibly TRBD1 (6 bases). This CDR3 spans 14 amino acids. V lost 6 bases, J lost 8 bases, and 20 bases lay in between. Germline V gene lookup returns CDR1 SGHRS and CDR2 YFSETQ. The CDR3 reads CASTPSGALEGYTF. As DNA, the CDR3 is TGCGCCAGCACCCCCTCGGGGGCCCTGGAGGGCTACACCTTC.

The rearrangement uses TRBV5-1 and TRBJ2-1, with D tentatively TRBD1 (6 bases). The CDR3 has 16 residues. V was shortened by 0 bases and J by 2 bases, with 12 bases between the two germline ends. Germline CDR1 reads SGHRS; CDR2 reads YFSETQ. This CDR3 is CASSLDGGHAYNEQFF. In DNA, the CDR3 is TGCGCCAGCAGCTTGGATGGGGGACACGCCTACAATGAGCAGTTCTTC. The variable domain in full, with the rest retrieved from reference TRBV5-1 and TRBJ2-1, is KAGVTQTPRYLIKTRGQQVTLSCSPISGHRSVSWYQQTPGQGLQFLFEYFSETQRNKGNFPGRFSGRQFSNSRSEMNVSTLELGDSALYLCASSLDGGHAYNEQFFGPGTRLTVL.

The V gene is TRBV2, the J gene TRBJ2-1; the D gene is possibly TRBD2 (5 bases). The CDR3 length is 13 residues. The ends were cut back, 6 bases at V and 8 bases at J, with 14 bases in the middle. Germline lookup yields CDR1 SNHLY and CDR2 FYNNEI. For the CDR3, the DNA is TGTGCCAGCAGCACCACTAGATTGGATGAGCAGTTCTTC. This translates into CASSTTRLDEQFF.

The V and J genes are TRBV5-4 and TRBJ2-3; D not resolved. Germline lookup yields CDR1 SGHNT and CDR2 YYREEE (reference sequence). V lost 5 bases and J lost 4, with 11 bases in between. This CDR3 has 13 amino acids. CDR3 in amino acids: CASRDRMADTQYF. The CDR3 DNA reads as TGTGCCAGCAGGGATAGAATGGCAGATACGCAGTATTTT.

The chain links TRBV30 to TRBJ1-4; D unclear. CDR1 is GTSNPN and CDR2 is SVGIG in the germline V gene (reference sequence). V was trimmed by 5 bases and J by 3 bases, leaving 13 bases between them. The CDR3 totals 14 residues. CDR3 in DNA: TGTGCCTGGGGAACGGTAGGATCTAATGAAAAACTGTTTTTT. Translating it yields CAWGTVGSNEKLFF.

The chain carries TRBV5-1 and TRBJ2-7; D not certain. Germline assignment: CDR1 SGHRS and CDR2 YFSETQ. The germline V and J ends were trimmed by 4 bases and 2 bases, with 7 bases remaining between them. The CDR3 consists of 12 residues. CDR3 amino acids: CASSGITYEQYF. In DNA form, the CDR3 reads TGCGCCAGCAGCGGGATTACCTACGAGCAGTACTTC.

This clone was found a few times. The V and J genes are TRBV30 and TRBJ1-2, with TRBD1 as a possible D gene (6 bases). Germline V lookup: CDR1 GTSNPN, CDR2 SVGIG (reference sequence). V was cut by 3 bases and J by 7 bases, with 12 bases left in between. This CDR3 contains 12 residues. DNA for the CDR3: TGTGCCTGGAGGAACAGGGCAGGTGGCTACACCTTC. It yields the protein CAWRNRAGGYTF. Full variable domain (remainder filled in from reference TRBV30 and TRBJ1-2): SQTIHQWPATLVQPVGSPLSLECTVEGTSNPNLYWYRQAAGRGLQLLFYSVGIGQISSEVPQNLSASRPQDRQFILSSKKLLLSDSGFYLCAWRNRAGGYTFGSGTRLTVV.

This clone has only a few counts. The chain couples TRBV15 to TRBJ2-3; 7 bases match TRBD2. The length of the CDR3 is 15 residues. V lost 4 bases to trimming and J lost 4 bases; unmatched junction nucleotides: 8. Germline-derived CDR1 and CDR2 are LNHNV and YYDKDF (reference sequence). Here the CDR3 reads CATSISGARPDTQYF. Written as DNA, the CDR3 is TGTGCCACCAGCATAAGCGGGGCCCGGCCAGATACGCAGTATTTT.

This clone has a handful of counts. This chain connects TRBV30 to TRBJ2-3, with D unresolved. Trimming left V 0 bases short and J 0 bases short, with 10 bases between. This CDR3 has 15 residues. Germline V gene sequence: CDR1 GTSNPN, CDR2 SVGIG (reference sequence). CDR3 coding DNA: TGTGCCTGGAGTGTAGGGTACGGCAGCACAGATACGCAGTATTTT. Translating gives CAWSVGYGSTDTQYF.

This clone was detected a few times. CDR3 sequence: CAWSTGSGHQETQYF. The DNA of the CDR3 is TGTGCCTGGAGTACTGGATCGGGACACCAAGAGACCCAGTACTTC. The rearrangement links TRBV30 to TRBJ2-5; D tentatively fits TRBD1 or TRBD2 (5 bases each). Germline V gives CDR1 GTSNPN, CDR2 SVGIG (reference sequence). V was cut by 2 bases and J by 0 bases, with 13 bases left in between. CDR3 length: 15 amino acids.

This chain connects TRBV7-2 to TRBJ2-5; no clear D. The V and J ends lost 8 bases and 1 base respectively, with 11 bases between them. This CDR3 comprises 13 residues. Germline V lookup: CDR1 SGHTA, CDR2 FQGNSA. In DNA form, the CDR3 reads TGTGCCAGCGCTTGGGGTTCCCAAGAGACCCAGTACTTC. It specifies CASAWGSQETQYF.

The gene calls are TRBV6-5 and TRBJ2-3; tentatively, D is TRBD1 (5 bases). Trimming stripped 6 bases from V and 2 bases from J, with 15 bases between. Germline V gene lookup returns CDR1 MNHEY and CDR2 SVGAGI. This CDR3 comprises 15 residues. Here the CDR3 reads CASSPWRQNTDTQYF. The DNA for the CDR3 is TGTGCCAGCAGCCCCTGGAGACAGAACACAGATACGCAGTATTTT.

This chain joins TRBV6-5 and TRBJ1-2; no definite D call. Trimming cost V 2 bases and J 6 bases, with 10 bases left between them. Germline V CDR1 and CDR2: MNHEY, SVGAGI. The CDR3 is 13 residues long. CDR3 bases: TGTGCCAGCAGTTACAACCAGGATCATGGCTACACCTTC. This gives the protein CASSYNQDHGYTF.

This chain joins TRBV28 and TRBJ2-7; TRBD1 is a possible D gene (6 bases). V was pared by 3 bases and J by 3 bases, with 27 bases between. The CDR3 totals 19 residues. From germline, CDR1 is MDHEN and CDR2 SYDVKM. CDR3 sequence: CASSFGPFRGQKGNYEQYF. The CDR3 DNA reads as TGTGCCAGCAGTTTTGGTCCCTTCCGCGGACAGAAAGGAAACTACGAGCAGTACTTC.

This clone was seen once. This rearrangement joins TRBV18 to TRBJ2-5; 9 bases fit TRBD1. Germline CDR1 is KGHSH and CDR2 is LQKENI. Trimming took 5 bases from V and 1 from J; bases not matched to a gene: 5. This CDR3 spans 15 amino acids. CDR3: CASSSLQGAQETQYF. CDR3 nucleotides: TGTGCCAGCTCATCGTTACAGGGGGCCCAAGAGACCCAGTACTTC.

V gene TRBV7-6 combines with J gene TRBJ1-1, with 9 bases identical to TRBD1. V lost 5 bases to trimming and J lost 4 bases; unmatched junction nucleotides: 2. There are 13 residues in the CDR3. Germline loops: CDR1 SGHVS, CDR2 FNYEAQ. CDR3 sequence (DNA): TGTGCCAGCAGCCAGACAGGGGGCACTGAAGCTTTCTTT. Protein: CASSQTGGTEAFF.

V usage is TRBV30 and J usage is TRBJ2-3, with no clear D. Trimming left V 2 bases short and J 5 bases short, with 8 bases between. The CDR3 totals 12 residues. CDR1 and CDR2 (germline): GTSNPN, SVGIG (reference sequence). The CDR3 region has the DNA TGTGCCTGGAGTCAATGGGGAGATACGCAGTATTTT. It encodes CAWSQWGDTQYF.

The chain combines TRBV30 with TRBJ1-3; D call uncertain. The CDR3 runs to 14 residues. The germline V gene encodes CDR1 GTSNPN and CDR2 SVGIG (reference sequence). V lost 3 bases, J lost 8 bases, and 17 bases lay in between. The CDR3, as DNA: TGTGCCTGGAGGCATTTACCCGCTTCGGACACCATATATTTT. Its protein product is CAWRHLPASDTIYF.

This clone was counted only a few times. The chain has TRBV30 and TRBJ2-7; D perhaps matches TRBD2 (6 bases). The CDR3 is made up of 13 amino acids. The germline gives CDR1 GTSNPN, CDR2 SVGIG (reference sequence). Trimming took 2 bases from V and 6 from J, leaving 14 bases between them. CDR3 loop: CAWSRSAGGEQYF. The DNA for the CDR3 is TGTGCCTGGAGTAGATCAGCGGGTGGCGAGCAGTACTTC.

This clone was seen a single time. The V gene is TRBV5-1, the J gene TRBJ2-3, with TRBD1 identical over 7 bases. In germline, CDR1 is SGHRS, CDR2 YFSETQ. V was clipped by 2 bases and J by 2 bases; unmatched bases: 5. This CDR3 is 15 amino acids long. The CDR3 sequence is CASSFVTGYTDTQYF. In DNA, the CDR3 is TGCGCCAGCAGCTTTGTGACAGGGTACACAGATACGCAGTATTTT.

The chain carries TRBV7-2 and TRBJ2-5, with TRBD1 as a possible D gene (6 bases). The CDR3 has 15 amino acids. The germline gives CDR1 SGHTA, CDR2 FQGNSA. Trimming stripped 5 bases from V and 2 bases from J, with 15 bases between. The CDR3, as DNA: TGTGCCAGCAGCAGTGGGGGCTTGGCGCAAGAGACCCAGTACTTC. Protein sequence: CASSSGGLAQETQYF. The variable domain in full, with the rest retrieved from reference TRBV7-2 and TRBJ2-5, is GAGVSQSPSNKVTEKGKDVELRCDPISGHTALYWYRQSLGQGLEFLIYFQGNSAPDKSGLPSDRFSAERTGGSVSTLTIQRTQQEDSAVYLCASSSGGLAQETQYFGPGTRLLVL.

The V call is TRBV7-9, the J call TRBJ2-6; D remains ambiguous. The CDR3 is made up of 15 amino acids. The V end was cut by 7 bases, the J end by 0 bases, with 10 bases between. In germline, CDR1 is SEHNR, CDR2 FQNEAQ (reference sequence). The CDR3 region has the DNA TGTGCCAGCACTTACCTGTCCTCTGGGGCCAACGTCCTGACTTTC. Translating gives CASTYLSSGANVLTF.